This T cell receptor (beta chain) was captured in a study of blood T cell repertoires in COVID-19. About the research overall: Specimens from acute and convalescent COVID-19 originated in the United States, Italy and Spain. Sources were T cells, B-cell-depleted T cells, or PBMCs; the material itself was cDNA or gDNA.

Original processing notes: Researchers report that nucleated cell counts were estimated from reference gene primer amplification. Libraries were prepared by immunoSEQ multiplex PCR; TCRdb keeps only in-frame clonotypes and omits some of them. The V and J calls and clone size are taken from that table; D and trimming were inferred from the DNA. Found here are roughly 25,000 clones, 65% to 90% of them singletons; the top ten hold roughly 57%. The V gene's germline CDR1 is LGHDT and CDR2 YNNKEL (reference sequence). The CDR3 length is 14 residues. V gave up 4 bases and J gave up 8 bases, with 17 bases separating them. In its sample, this clone was seen once.

This TCR derives from a woman older than 75 with acute or convalescent COVID-19. V is TRBV3-1 (or the pseudogene TRBV3-2) and J is TRBJ1-2; possible D gene TRBD1, 5 bases. The sequencing input was peripheral blood. The CDR3 spells CASSPLGGSVGYTF. In DNA form, the CDR3 reads TGTGCCAGCAGCCCCTTGGGGGGATCCGTGGGCTACACCTTC.